Sequencing of this TCR beta chain was carried out in a study of blood T cell repertoires in COVID-19. Produced via immunoSEQ multiplex PCR; TCRdb's table is partial and in-frame only. The table includes 150,000 to 200,000 clones, more than 85% detected once. During active infection, Seattle patients enrolled and were then monitored through disease. This clone was seen a handful of times. The sample consisted of peripheral blood. The sequence came from a man between 60 and 75 years old with COVID-19, enrolled during active disease.

CDR3 protein: CASSLTVLSYEQYF. The CDR3 region has the DNA TGTGCCAGCAGCCTAACAGTCCTCTCCTACGAGCAGTACTTC. The V and J genes are TRBV7-8 and TRBJ2-7; D is unresolved. This CDR3 is built from 14 residues. The V gene's germline CDR1 is SGHVS and CDR2 FQNEAQ. Deletions cut 5 bases from V and 0 bases from J, with 11 bases between.